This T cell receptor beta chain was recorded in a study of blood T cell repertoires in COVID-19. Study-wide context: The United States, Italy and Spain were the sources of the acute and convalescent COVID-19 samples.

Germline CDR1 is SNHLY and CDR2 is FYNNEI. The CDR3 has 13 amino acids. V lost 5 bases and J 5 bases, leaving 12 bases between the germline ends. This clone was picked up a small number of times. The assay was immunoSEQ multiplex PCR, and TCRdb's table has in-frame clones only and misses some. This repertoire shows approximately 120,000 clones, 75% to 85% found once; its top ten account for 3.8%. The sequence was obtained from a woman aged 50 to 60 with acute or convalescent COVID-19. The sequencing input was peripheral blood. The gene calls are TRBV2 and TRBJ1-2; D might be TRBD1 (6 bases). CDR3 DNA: TGTGCCAGCAGTCCCGGACAGAGGTATGGCTACACCTTC. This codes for CASSPGQRYGYTF.